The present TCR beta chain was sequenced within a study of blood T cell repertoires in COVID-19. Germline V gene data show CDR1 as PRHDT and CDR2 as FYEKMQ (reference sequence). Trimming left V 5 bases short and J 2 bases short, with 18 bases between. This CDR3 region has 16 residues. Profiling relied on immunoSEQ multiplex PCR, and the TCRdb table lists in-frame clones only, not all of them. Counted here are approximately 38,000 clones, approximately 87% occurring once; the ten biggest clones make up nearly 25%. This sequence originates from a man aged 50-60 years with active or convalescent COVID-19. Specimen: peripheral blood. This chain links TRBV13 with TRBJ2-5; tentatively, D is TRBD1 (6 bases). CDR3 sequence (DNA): TGTGCCAGCAGCCCTCCCCCCGGACAGACACAAGAGACCCAGTACTTC. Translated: CASSPPPGQTQETQYF.